The next 9 T cell receptor beta chains were all read from a single sample in a study of blood T cells in healthy people across ages. It was with a sample-barcoded 5' primer and a J-beta primer mix that a second PCR of roughly 6 to 12 cycles was run. Each CDR3 protein is one row after TCRdb ran MiXCR on the 5' RACE reads. The data hold over 600,000 distinct CDR3 sequences, with 35% to 60% observed a single time. Material for sequencing was blood. The receptors here all came from a man aged 80 or over in good health.

The V gene is TRBV6-6, the J gene TRBJ2-1, with 9 bases aligning to TRBD2. Germline CDR1 is MNHNY and CDR2 is SVGAGI (reference sequence). Trimming removed 2 bases from V and 4 bases from J; junction bases left unmatched: 3. This CDR3 contains 15 residues. The CDR3 region has the DNA TGTGCCAGCAGTTACATTCTAGCGGGGTACAATGAGCAGTTCTTC. Residues: CASSYILAGYNEQFF.

This clonotype was seen a handful of times. J is TRBJ2-7 and V is TRBV12-3 or TRBV12-4, with D perhaps assigned TRBD1 or TRBD2 (6 bases each). The DNA end is a closer match to TRBJ2-4, so the J assignment may be wrong. The CDR3 consists of 14 residues. The chain's CDR3 is CASSTQGGSDIQYF. The CDR3, as DNA: TGTGCCAGCAGTACCCAAGGGGGGTCTGACATTCAGTACTTC.

This chain links TRBV9 with TRBJ2-7; D is possibly TRBD1 or TRBD2 (5 bases each). Deletions cut 0 bases from V and 1 base from J, with 11 bases between. Germline lookup yields CDR1 SGDLS and CDR2 YYNGEE. The length of the CDR3 is 15 residues. CDR3: CASSVGAGSSYEQYF. CDR3 coding DNA: TGTGCCAGCAGCGTAGGGGCAGGGAGTTCCTACGAGCAGTACTTC.

Only a few counts were recorded for this clonotype. The J gene is TRBJ2-3, the V gene TRBV12-3 or TRBV12-4, with TRBD1 matching 7 bases. The trim removed 5 bases at V and 5 bases at J, leaving 10 bases unmatched. CDR3 length: 15 residues. The CDR3 coding sequence is TGTGCCAGCAGTCCACGCAGGGGGTGGGGAGATACGCAGTATTTT. Translated, it gives CASSPRRGWGDTQYF.

This clonotype appeared once. The CDR3 loop is CASSLADPRAFYNEQYF. The CDR3 nucleotides are TGCGCCAGCAGCTTGGCCGACCCACGAGCATTCTACAATGAGCAGTACTTC. The rearrangement joins TRBV5-1 to TRBJ2-1; D is unclear. The DNA end is more similar to TRBJ2-7, so the J call may be wrong. CDR3 length: 17 residues. The V gene's germline CDR1 is SGHRS and CDR2 YFSETQ.

The gene calls are TRBV29-1 and TRBJ1-2; TRBD1 matches at 7 bases. Trimming cost V 6 bases and J 4 bases; bases outside gene matches: 8. Germline CDR1 is SQVTM and CDR2 is ANQGSEA. There are 13 residues in the CDR3. CDR3 nucleotide sequence: TGCAGCGTCAGAAAGGGGGCGAGCTATGGCTACACCTTC. Translation: CSVRKGASYGYTF.

This clonotype was counted only a few times. The genes are TRBV25-1 and TRBJ2-1, with D perhaps given as TRBD1 or TRBD2 (6 bases each). The CDR3 is 21 amino acids. Germline V gene lookup returns CDR1 MGHDK and CDR2 SYGVNS. Trimming removed 7 bases at V and 9 bases at J, with 40 bases between. The CDR3 DNA reads as TGTGCCAGCAATCGAAGTTTTAACAGGGACGGGAGCGCCTACAAATATGGTGAGCAGTTCTTC. Translating it yields CASNRSFNRDGSAYKYGEQFF. Full variable domain (rest looked up from reference TRBV25-1 and TRBJ2-1): EADIYQTPRYLVIGTGKKITLECSQTMGHDKMYWYQQDPGMELHLIHYSYGVNSTEKGDLSSESTVSRIRTEHFPLTLESARPSHTSQYLCASNRSFNRDGSAYKYGEQFFGPGTRLTVL.

The genes are TRBV6-6 and TRBJ1-2; TRBD1 matches 8 bases. V gave up 4 bases and J gave up 2 bases; unmatched junction bases: 0. Germline V gene sequence: CDR1 MNHNY, CDR2 SVGAGI (reference sequence). This CDR3 spans 13 amino acids. The CDR3 spells CASSWTGNYGYTF. Written as DNA, the CDR3 is TGTGCCAGCAGTTGGACAGGGAACTATGGCTACACCTTC.

The rearrangement uses TRBV7-2 and TRBJ2-5, with no clear D. Near its end, the DNA agrees better with TRBJ2-1, so the J call may be wrong. This CDR3 contains 15 residues. Germline CDR1 SGHTA, CDR2 FQGNSA. CDR3 DNA sequence: TGTGCCAGCAGCGGCAGGCCGGCGGTCCAAGAGACCCAGTTCTTC. It codes for CASSGRPAVQETQFF.